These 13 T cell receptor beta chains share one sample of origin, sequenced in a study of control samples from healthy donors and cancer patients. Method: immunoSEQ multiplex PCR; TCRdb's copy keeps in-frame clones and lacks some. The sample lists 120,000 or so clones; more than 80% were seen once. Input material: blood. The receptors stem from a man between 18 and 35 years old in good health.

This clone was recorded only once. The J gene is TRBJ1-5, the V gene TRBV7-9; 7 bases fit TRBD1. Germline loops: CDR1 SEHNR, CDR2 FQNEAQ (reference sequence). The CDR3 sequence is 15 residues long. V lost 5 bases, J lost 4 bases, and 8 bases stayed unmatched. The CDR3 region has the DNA TGTGCCAGCAGCGGGACACAGGGGTCGAATCAGCCCCAGCATTTT. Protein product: CASSGTQGSNQPQHF.

The CDR3 protein is CASSPGLAEHTGELFF. CDR3 sequence (DNA): TGTGCCAGCAGCCCGGGACTAGCGGAGCACACCGGGGAGCTGTTTTTT. J is TRBJ2-2 and V is TRBV5-6, with 11 positions matching TRBD2. Germline lookup yields CDR1 SGHDT and CDR2 YYEEEE. The CDR3 runs to 16 residues. Trimming took 4 bases from V and 3 from J; bases not matched to a gene: 5.

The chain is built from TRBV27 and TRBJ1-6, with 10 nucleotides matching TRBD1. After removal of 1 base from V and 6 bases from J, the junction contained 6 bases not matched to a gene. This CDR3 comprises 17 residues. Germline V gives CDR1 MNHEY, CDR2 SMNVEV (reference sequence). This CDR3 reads CASSLWGQGNGNSPLHF. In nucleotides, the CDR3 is TGTGCCAGCAGTTTATGGGGACAGGGGAACGGTAATTCACCCCTCCACTTT.

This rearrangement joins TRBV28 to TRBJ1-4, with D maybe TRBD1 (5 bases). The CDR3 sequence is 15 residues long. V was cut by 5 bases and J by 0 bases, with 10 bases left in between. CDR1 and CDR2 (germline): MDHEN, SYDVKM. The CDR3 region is CASSLGTSTNEKLFF. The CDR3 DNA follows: TGTGCCAGCAGTCTCGGGACTTCAACTAATGAAAAACTGTTTTTT.

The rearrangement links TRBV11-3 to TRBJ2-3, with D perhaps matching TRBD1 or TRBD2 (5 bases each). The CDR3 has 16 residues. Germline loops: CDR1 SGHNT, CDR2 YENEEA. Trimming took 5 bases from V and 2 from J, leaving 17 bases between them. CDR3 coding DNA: TGTGCCAGCAGCAGATTTGGGGGAAAGTCCACAGATACGCAGTATTTT. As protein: CASSRFGGKSTDTQYF.

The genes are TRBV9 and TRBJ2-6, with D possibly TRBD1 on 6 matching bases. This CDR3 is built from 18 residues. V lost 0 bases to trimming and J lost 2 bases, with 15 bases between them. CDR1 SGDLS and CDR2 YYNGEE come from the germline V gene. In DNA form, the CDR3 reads TGTGCCAGCAGCGTAGATTTCCCCACAGGGACTGGGGCCAACGTCCTGACTTTC. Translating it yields CASSVDFPTGTGANVLTF.

The CDR3 loop is CASSQGDSWKLFF. The CDR3 nucleotides are TGTGCCAGCAGCCAAGGAGACAGCTGGAAACTGTTTTTT. The rearrangement uses TRBV6-2 or TRBV6-3 and TRBJ1-4; tentatively, D is TRBD1 (5 bases). Trimming cost V 6 bases and J 11 bases, with 16 bases left between them. CDR1 is MNHEY, CDR2 SVGEGT, per germline. The CDR3 sequence is 13 residues long.

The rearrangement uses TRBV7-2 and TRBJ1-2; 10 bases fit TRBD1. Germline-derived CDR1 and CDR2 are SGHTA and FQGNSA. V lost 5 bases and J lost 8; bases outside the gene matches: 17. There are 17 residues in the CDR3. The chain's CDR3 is CASSIPGGGTGVYGYTF. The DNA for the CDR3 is TGTGCCAGCAGCATCCCCGGGGGGGGGACAGGGGTGTACGGCTACACCTTC.

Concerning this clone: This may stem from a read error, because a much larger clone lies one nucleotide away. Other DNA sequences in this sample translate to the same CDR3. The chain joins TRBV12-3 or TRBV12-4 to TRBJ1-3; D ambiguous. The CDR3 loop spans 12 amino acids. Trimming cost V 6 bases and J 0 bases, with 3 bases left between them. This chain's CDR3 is CASRASGNTIYF. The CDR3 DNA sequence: TGTGCCAGCAGGGCCTCTGGAAACACCATATATTTT.

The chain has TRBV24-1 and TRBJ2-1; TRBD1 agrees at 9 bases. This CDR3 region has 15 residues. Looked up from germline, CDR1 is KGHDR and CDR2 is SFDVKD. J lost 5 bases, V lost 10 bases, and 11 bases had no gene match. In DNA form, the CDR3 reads TGTGCCACACCAAATCCCGGGACAGGGAACAATGAGCAGTTCTTC. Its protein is CATPNPGTGNNEQFF.

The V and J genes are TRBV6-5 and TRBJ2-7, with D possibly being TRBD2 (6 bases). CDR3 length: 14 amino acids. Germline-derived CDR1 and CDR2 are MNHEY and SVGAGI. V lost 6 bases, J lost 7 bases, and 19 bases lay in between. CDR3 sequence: CASSLRRGLGEQYF. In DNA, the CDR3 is TGTGCCAGCAGCCTTAGACGGGGACTTGGGGAGCAGTACTTC.

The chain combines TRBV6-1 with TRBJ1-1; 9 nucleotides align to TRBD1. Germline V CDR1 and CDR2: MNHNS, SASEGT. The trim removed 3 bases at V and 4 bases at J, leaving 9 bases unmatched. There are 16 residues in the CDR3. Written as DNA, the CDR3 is TGTGCCAGCAGTGACCCGGACAGGGGATTAATCACTGAAGCTTTCTTT. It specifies CASSDPDRGLITEAFF.

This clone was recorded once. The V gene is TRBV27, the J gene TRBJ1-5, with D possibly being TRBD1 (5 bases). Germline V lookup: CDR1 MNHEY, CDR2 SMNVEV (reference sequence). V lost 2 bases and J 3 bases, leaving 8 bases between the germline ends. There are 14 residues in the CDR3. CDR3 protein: CASSLGGANQPQHF. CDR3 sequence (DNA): TGTGCCAGCAGTTTAGGAGGGGCCAATCAGCCCCAGCATTTT.